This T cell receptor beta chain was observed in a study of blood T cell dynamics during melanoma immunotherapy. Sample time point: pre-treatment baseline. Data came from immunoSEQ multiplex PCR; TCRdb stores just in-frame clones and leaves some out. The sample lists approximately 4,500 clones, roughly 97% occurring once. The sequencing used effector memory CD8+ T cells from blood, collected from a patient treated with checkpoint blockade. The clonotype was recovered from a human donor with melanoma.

This CDR3 is CASSESPTGLNTGELFF. The DNA of the CDR3 is TGCGCCAGCAGTGAGTCTCCGACAGGTTTAAACACCGGGGAGCTGTTTTTT. The V call is TRBV10-1, the J call TRBJ2-2, with D perhaps matching TRBD1 (6 bases). Looked up from germline, CDR1 is WNHNN and CDR2 is SYGVQD (reference sequence). The CDR3 is made up of 17 amino acids. Trimming shortened V by 0 bases and J by 2 bases, and 13 bases separated the two germline ends.